The 21 T cell receptor beta chains in this list originate from one sample, sequenced in a study of CD8+CD57+ T cells in acquired aplastic anemia listed by TCRdb under 2018. Sequencing used an Illumina HiSeq 2000. Genomic DNA served as template for TCR beta VDJ combination and CDR3 sequence profiling. TCRdb trimmed public reads at Q25 via fastp, called clones via MiXCR and kept in-frame beta chains. Rows merge per CDR3 protein into single entries with the most common DNA and genes. For this sample the table gives about 180,000 distinct CDR3 sequences, of which nearly 65% were detected only once. Jointly, the top ten make up 40% to 50% of the sample. The patients picked for sequencing were ones in whom flow cytometry had shown an expansion of CD8+CD57+ cells. Sequencing was carried out using sorted CD4+, CD8+, or CD8+CD57+ T cells (not recorded which) from PBMCs. These TCRs come from a human donor with aplastic anemia.

The rearrangement links TRBV5-1 to TRBJ2-2, with 8 positions matching TRBD2. Germline-derived CDR1 and CDR2 are SGHRS and YFSETQ. The CDR3 loop spans 13 amino acids. The V and J ends lost 2 bases and 7 bases, in that order; junction bases with no gene match: 1. The CDR3 loop is CASSFSGDGELFF. The CDR3 DNA reads as TGCGCCAGCAGCTTTAGCGGGGACGGGGAGCTGTTTTTT. The entire variable domain, with the rest obtained from reference TRBV5-1 and TRBJ2-2, is as follows: KAGVTQTPRYLIKTRGQQVTLSCSPISGHRSVSWYQQTPGQGLQFLFEYFSETQRNKGNFPGRFSGRQFSNSRSEMNVSTLELGDSALYLCASSFSGDGELFFGEGSRLTVL.

The rearrangement joins TRBV7-9 to TRBJ2-2; TRBD2 is a possible D gene (6 bases). Looked up from germline, CDR1 is SEHNR and CDR2 is FQNEAQ (reference sequence). V gave up 1 base and J gave up 6 bases, with 12 bases separating them. The CDR3 runs 15 residues. The CDR3 reads CASSLGRAVAGELFF. The DNA of the CDR3 is TGTGCCAGCAGCTTAGGGAGGGCCGTAGCCGGGGAGCTGTTTTTT.

The chain combines TRBV2 with TRBJ1-1; D is uncertain. Germline CDR1 and CDR2: SNHLY and FYNNEI. The germline V and J ends were trimmed by 2 bases and 2 bases, with 15 bases remaining between them. There are 16 residues in the CDR3. The CDR3 sequence: CASSESAVAGNTEAFF. CDR3 in DNA: TGTGCCAGCAGTGAATCGGCAGTAGCAGGTAACACTGAAGCTTTCTTT.

The chain combines TRBV20-1 with TRBJ2-7; D remains unclear. The CDR3 length is 14 residues. Germline lookup yields CDR1 DFQATT and CDR2 SNEGSKA (reference sequence). V was pared by 0 bases and J by 0 bases, with 9 bases between. CDR3 in DNA: TGCAGTGCTAGAGAGAGAGCGCGCTCCTACGAGCAGTACTTC. It translates to CSARERARSYEQYF.

This chain connects TRBV7-8 to TRBJ2-5; 8 bases line up with TRBD2. CDR1 SGHVS and CDR2 FQNEAQ come from the germline V gene. This CDR3 spans 16 amino acids. J gave up 2 bases and V 2 bases, and 7 bases lay outside the gene matches. CDR3 amino acids: CASSLFPSGGQETQYF. CDR3 coding DNA: TGTGCCAGCAGCTTATTCCCGAGCGGGGGACAAGAGACCCAGTACTTC.

V gene TRBV4-2 combines with J gene TRBJ1-3; D gene ambiguous. This CDR3 is 15 amino acids long. Germline V CDR1 and CDR2: LGHNA, YNFKEQ. V was trimmed by 0 bases and J by 4 bases, leaving 10 bases between them. The CDR3 DNA is TGTGCCAGCAGCCAAGATCACAGTCCGGGAAACACCATATATTTT. This gives the protein CASSQDHSPGNTIYF.

This clonotype was detected only a few times. The chain links TRBV20-1 to TRBJ1-1, with D hard to call. There are 14 residues in the CDR3. V was shortened by 0 bases and J by 6 bases, with 14 bases between the two germline ends. From germline, CDR1 is DFQATT and CDR2 SNEGSKA (reference sequence). In DNA, the CDR3 is TGCAGTGCTAGAGAAAGGCGCCCATACGCTGAAGCTTTCTTT. This codes for CSARERRPYAEAFF.

In this sample, this clonotype turned up many times. The chain couples TRBV19 to TRBJ1-1; D is unclear. The germline V gene encodes CDR1 LNHDA and CDR2 SQIVND (reference sequence). The CDR3 has 13 amino acids. V was pared by 3 bases and J by 2 bases, with 7 bases between. The CDR3 DNA is TGTGCCAGTAGTATTCCGGCCAACACTGAAGCTTTCTTT. Protein sequence: CASSIPANTEAFF. Looking up the rest from reference TRBV19 and TRBJ1-1 gives the full variable domain: DGGITQSPKYLFRKEGQNVTLSCEQNLNHDAMYWYRQDPGQGLRLIYYSQIVNDFQKGDIAEGYSVSREKKESFPLTVTSAQKNPTAFYLCASSIPANTEAFFGQGTRLTVV.

This chain joins TRBV7-2 and TRBJ2-7, with a possible D match to TRBD2 (5 bases). Germline CDR1 is SGHTA and CDR2 is FQGNSA. Trimming took 5 bases from V and 0 from J, leaving 14 bases between them. The CDR3 runs to 15 residues. The CDR3 here is CASSPRTGFSYEQYF. CDR3 nucleotide sequence: TGTGCCAGCAGCCCTCGGACGGGATTCTCCTACGAGCAGTACTTC.

The chain combines TRBV24-1 with TRBJ2-7; 7 bases map to TRBD1. This CDR3 comprises 16 residues. Losses at the gene ends were 5 bases for V and 1 base for J; bases not matched to a gene: 10. From germline, CDR1 is KGHDR and CDR2 SFDVKD. CDR3 sequence reads: CATSAHDRALSYEQYF. In nucleotides, the CDR3 is TGTGCCACCAGTGCACACGACAGGGCCTTATCCTACGAGCAGTACTTC.

V usage is TRBV11-3 and J usage is TRBJ1-1; 7 nucleotides match TRBD1. Germline CDR1 is SGHNT and CDR2 is YENEEA. This CDR3 has 14 amino acids. J lost 1 base, V lost 5 bases, and 4 bases had no gene match. The CDR3 bases are TGTGCCAGCAGCGCAGGGGGTGCGAACACTGAAGCTTTCTTT. This encodes CASSAGGANTEAFF.

In its sample, this clonotype was seen a few times. This sequence joins TRBV7-3 and TRBJ1-1; tentative D call: TRBD1 (5 bases). With 4 bases removed from V and 10 bases from J, the gap between germline ends came to 13 bases. Germline loops: CDR1 SGHTA, CDR2 FQGTGA. CDR3 length: 12 residues. CDR3 in amino acids: CASSSGGGLAFF. The CDR3 coding sequence is TGTGCCAGCAGCTCCGGGGGTGGATTAGCTTTCTTT.

This clonotype has a single count. The V call is TRBV20-1, the J call TRBJ2-5, with TRBD2 matching 9 bases. Germline-derived CDR1 and CDR2 are DFQATT and SNEGSKA (reference sequence). CDR3 length: 15 amino acids. With V trimmed by 0 bases and J by 2 bases, 4 bases remained unmatched. The CDR3 sequence is CSARDLAGGQETQYF. Written as DNA, the CDR3 is TGCAGTGCTAGAGATCTTGCGGGGGGGCAAGAGACCCAGTACTTC.

The gene calls are TRBV7-2 and TRBJ1-2; D may be TRBD1 (5 bases). CDR1 is SGHTA and CDR2 is FQGNSA in the germline V gene. This CDR3 is built from 15 residues. V gave up 4 bases and J gave up 1 base, with 13 bases separating them. CDR3 amino acids: CASSSAQGGNYGYTF. The CDR3 coding sequence is TGTGCCAGCAGCTCCGCTCAGGGCGGTAACTATGGCTACACCTTC.

This clonotype showed up just a few times. The rearrangement links TRBV12-3 or TRBV12-4 to TRBJ2-7; D gene uncertain. This CDR3 has 14 amino acids. The germline V and J ends were trimmed by 2 bases and 2 bases, with 10 bases remaining between them. The CDR3: CASSLTSVAYEQYF. In nucleotides, the CDR3 is TGTGCCAGCAGTTTAACGTCAGTGGCCTACGAGCAGTACTTC.

This rearrangement joins TRBV4-1 to TRBJ1-2; D not resolved. The CDR3 is 17 amino acids. V shed 0 bases and J shed 7 bases, with 21 bases lying between them. Looked up from germline, CDR1 is MGHRA and CDR2 is YSYEKL. CDR3 nucleotides: TGCGCCAGCAGCCAAGATTCCCGCGGGCAGTTGGGGAGTGGCTACACCTTC. Translating gives CASSQDSRGQLGSGYTF.

This chain joins TRBV11-2 and TRBJ2-5, with 10 positions matching TRBD2. This CDR3 has 15 amino acids. V shed 1 base and J 1 base; nucleotides not matched to a gene: 0. The germline V gene has CDR1 SGHAT and CDR2 FQNNGV. The CDR3 loop is CASSLGTSGQETQYF. In DNA, the CDR3 is TGTGCCAGCAGCTTAGGGACTAGCGGCCAAGAGACCCAGTACTTC.

The chain has TRBV7-2 and TRBJ1-2; TRBD1 matches 10 bases. J gave up 2 bases and V 4 bases, and 4 bases lay outside the gene matches. The germline gives CDR1 SGHTA, CDR2 FQGNSA. The CDR3 covers 15 residues. The DNA of the CDR3 is TGTGCCAGCAGCTCGCGACAGGGGGCCAACTATGGCTACACCTTC. Translating it yields CASSSRQGANYGYTF.

The rearrangement links TRBV7-2 to TRBJ2-7, with D perhaps matching TRBD1 or TRBD2 (5 bases each). Germline lookup yields CDR1 SGHTA and CDR2 FQGNSA. Trimming left V 4 bases short and J 9 bases short, with 13 bases between. The CDR3 runs 12 residues. CDR3 region: CASSSDQRGQYF. For the CDR3, the DNA is TGTGCCAGCAGCTCCGACCAGAGGGGGCAGTACTTC.

About this clonotype itself: Mismatch with germline at one junction end may stem from a read error. The rearrangement joins TRBV7-7 to TRBJ1-1, with 11 bases that match TRBD1. Looked up from germline, CDR1 is SSHAT and CDR2 is FNYEAQ (reference sequence). The CDR3 covers 14 residues. The CDR3 loop reads CASSLRDRGTEAFF. The CDR3 nucleotides are TGTGCTAGCAGCTTACGGGACAGGGGGACTGAAGCTTTCTTT.

This clonotype came up a few times. V is TRBV7-9 and J is TRBJ2-7, with D tentatively TRBD1 (6 bases). The CDR3 extends over 12 amino acids. Germline V gives CDR1 SEHNR, CDR2 FQNEAQ (reference sequence). V was cut by 8 bases and J by 5 bases, with 13 bases left in between. The CDR3 is CASGADRHEQYF. The CDR3 DNA reads TGTGCCAGCGGGGCAGACAGGCACGAGCAGTACTTC.